This TCR beta chain was found in a study of T cells in Graves' hyperthyroidism and ophthalmopathy. General study points: Expanded thyroid clonotypes (above 0.001) were mostly also found in blood.

The CDR3 regions of TCR beta were amplified from RNA transcripts. The study used the HTBI primer set for a first-round RT-PCR of the TCR CDR3. One entry per CDR3 protein, called by TCRdb with MiXCR from the multiplex PCR reads. The sample consists of 500,000 to 550,000 distinct CDR3 sequences, 15% to 20% of them appearing once. The V gene's germline CDR1 is SGHAT and CDR2 FQDESV (reference sequence). This CDR3 is 15 amino acids long. Trimming at V came to 5 bases and at J to 6 bases, leaving 7 bases not matched to a gene. This clonotype has a count of ten or more. Its specificity is unknown. At least 3 on the Clinical Activity Score was recorded for ophthalmopathy patients, who also had NOSPECS grade at least 4 and duration under 3 months. Not enrolled were patients with uncontrolled infection, other autoimmune disease, pregnancy or lactation.

This TCR came from a man in his forties or fifties with Graves' ophthalmopathy. Sequences were obtained from blood. The V gene is TRBV11-1, the J gene TRBJ2-1; 10 bases match TRBD2. CDR3 DNA: TGTGCCAGCAGCCAAACTAGCGGGAAGGCCAATGAGCAGTTCTTC. It codes for CASSQTSGKANEQFF.